The 20 T cell receptor beta chains presented below share a single source sample, sequenced in a study of regulatory T cells in long-lasting Graves disease. iRepertoire HTBI primers and Arm-PCR of CDR3 regions built TCR beta libraries. One entry per CDR3 protein results from TCRdb running MiXCR on the multiplex PCR reads. The sample shows 700,000 or so distinct CDR3 sequences, around 30% of them seen only once. Time point noted: persistent/refractory GD, antithyroid drugs over 5 years with positive TRAb. RNA extracted from PBMCs served as the sequencing template. Here the sequenced sample was peripheral blood mononuclear cells (PBMCs), taken when the disease was refractory, from a patient treated with antithyroid drugs. Receptors were obtained from a female donor with Graves disease.

Comments on this clonotype: A single base separates this from a much larger clone, so it may be a read error. J is TRBJ2-5 and V is TRBV2; D might be TRBD2 (6 bases). The germline gives CDR1 SNHLY, CDR2 FYNNEI. The CDR3 sequence is 14 residues long. The CDR3 DNA follows: TGTGCCCGCAGTGAAGGCGTGGGAGGAGGGACCCAGTACTTC. Encoded protein: CARSEGVGGGTQYF.

The chain has TRBV6-5 and TRBJ1-2; no reliable D call. Germline-derived CDR1 and CDR2 are MNHEY and SVGAGI. This CDR3 comprises 14 residues. V dropped 3 bases and J dropped 0 bases, with 8 bases sitting between them. The CDR3 protein is CASSYSIANYGYTF. Written as DNA, the CDR3 is TGTGCCAGCAGTTATTCCATAGCTAACTATGGCTACACCTTC.

This clonotype was counted a few times. The V and J genes are TRBV6-1 and TRBJ1-1; D call uncertain. V was clipped by 2 bases and J by 1 base, with 8 bases between them. This CDR3 region has 14 residues. Germline-derived CDR1 and CDR2 are MNHNS and SASEGT. The CDR3 DNA is TGTGCCAGCAGTGAAATAGTCAGGAACACTGAAGCTTTCTTT. Encoded protein: CASSEIVRNTEAFF.

The gene calls are TRBV6-1 and TRBJ2-4; the D gene is possibly TRBD1 (5 bases). The CDR3 covers 12 residues. The V gene lost 1 base and the J gene lost 15 bases, with 13 bases spanning the gap. The germline V gene encodes CDR1 MNHNS and CDR2 SASEGT. CDR3 DNA sequence: TGTGCCAGCAGTGAAGATCCCCCTGGGGCGTACTTC. Protein: CASSEDPPGAYF.

This rearrangement joins TRBV29-1 to TRBJ2-5, with D uncertain. Germline CDR1 reads SQVTM; CDR2 reads ANQGSEA. V dropped 4 bases and J dropped 5 bases, with 11 bases sitting between them. The CDR3 covers 12 residues. CDR3 in DNA: TGCAGCGTTGTACCTAGTGGGGAGACCCAGTACTTC. This translates into CSVVPSGETQYF. The variable domain in full, completed from reference TRBV29-1 and TRBJ2-5, reads SAVISQKPSRDICQRGTSLTIQCQVDSQVTMMFWYRQQPGQSLTLIATANQGSEATYESGFVIDKFPISRPNLTFSTLTVSNMSPEDSSIYLCSVVPSGETQYFGPGTRLLVL.

The V call is TRBV6-1, the J call TRBJ1-1; D is ambiguous. The CDR3 spans 14 residues. Trimming pared 5 bases from V and 1 base from J, leaving 11 bases between. Germline CDR1 is MNHNS and CDR2 is SASEGT. The CDR3 DNA is TGTGCCAGCAGTCCCACCTTTTCGAACACTGAAGCTTTCTTT. This translates into CASSPTFSNTEAFF.

This clonotype showed up just a few times. CDR3 DNA: TGTGCCAGCAGTGAAAGGGTTCTCCAAGAGACCCAGTACTTC. Protein: CASSERVLQETQYF. V and J are TRBV2 and TRBJ2-5, with D unresolved. Between the trimmed V and J ends, which lost 2 bases and 1 base, there was a span of 8 bases. CDR3 length equals 14 residues. In germline, CDR1 is SNHLY, CDR2 FYNNEI. The full variable domain, in which reference TRBV2 and TRBJ2-5 provide the parts outside the CDR3, is EPEVTQTPSHQVTQMGQEVILRCVPISNHLYFYWYRQILGQKVEFLVSFYNNEISEKSEIFDDQFSVERPDGSNFTLKIRSTKLEDSAMYFCASSERVLQETQYFGPGTRLLVL.

To note about this clonotype: It differs at one base from a far larger clone, so likely a read error. The rearrangement uses TRBV6-1 and TRBJ1-1, with D possibly TRBD1 on 5 matching bases. Per germline, CDR1 MNHNS and CDR2 SASEGT. V was shortened by 8 bases and J by 1 base, with 14 bases between the two germline ends. The CDR3 sequence is 14 residues long. CDR3 region: CASCGGTRNTEAFF. The CDR3 DNA sequence: TGTGCCAGCTGTGGGGGAACCCGGAACACTGAAGCTTTCTTT.

In this sample, this clonotype turned up many times. The CDR3 DNA reads as TGTGCCAGCAGCTCAGGGGAGGGAATCGGAAGAAACACTGAAGCTTTCTTT. This codes for CASSSGEGIGRNTEAFF. The chain is built from TRBV11-2 and TRBJ1-1; the D gene is possibly TRBD1 (6 bases). Germline V gene sequence: CDR1 SGHAT, CDR2 FQNNGV. V lost 4 bases and J lost 2, with 20 bases in between. The CDR3 is 17 residues long.

This CDR3 reads CASSFLGGTGYTF. The CDR3 coding sequence is TGTGCCAGCAGTTTCTTGGGGGGGACTGGCTACACCTTC. The chain links TRBV27 to TRBJ1-2; D is perhaps TRBD1 (5 bases). V lost 3 bases, J lost 7 bases, and 12 bases lay in between. This CDR3 contains 13 residues. Germline-derived CDR1 and CDR2 are MNHEY and SMNVEV (reference sequence).

This rearrangement joins TRBV9 to TRBJ1-5, with TRBD1 matching 7 bases. CDR3 length: 14 amino acids. Per the germline V gene, CDR1 is SGDLS and CDR2 is YYNGEE. V lost 3 bases, J lost 3 bases, and 3 bases stayed unmatched. CDR3 bases: TGTGCCAGCAGCGGGGGACAGCTCAATCAGCCCCAGCATTTT. Translating gives CASSGGQLNQPQHF.

In regard to this clonotype: With a much larger clone just one base away, this may be a read error. The chain carries TRBV6-2 or TRBV6-3 and TRBJ2-2; D gene uncertain. V lost 5 bases to trimming and J lost 5 bases, with 9 bases between them. The germline gives CDR1 MNHEY, CDR2 SVGEGT. This CDR3 is built from 13 residues. This CDR3 reads CASSGKVTGELFF. CDR3 DNA sequence: TGTGCCAGCAGTGGTAAGGTTACCGGGGAGCTGTTTTTT.

This clonotype turned up a few times. The chain combines TRBV30 with TRBJ1-5; TRBD1 might be the D (6 bases). Trimming shortened V by 2 bases and J by 6 bases, and 14 bases separated the two germline ends. The CDR3 is made up of 14 amino acids. In germline, CDR1 is GTSNPN, CDR2 SVGIG (reference sequence). CDR3 coding DNA: TGTGCCTGGAGTCACGACAGGCCGGGTCAGCCCCAGCATTTT. It encodes CAWSHDRPGQPQHF.

Note on this clonotype: The likely explanation is a read error, given a far larger clone one base away. DNA for the CDR3: TGTGCCGGCAGCGCGGACAGTGTTCTTTCACCCCTCCACTTT. Its translation is CAGSADSVLSPLHF. This chain connects TRBV7-2 to TRBJ1-4; TRBD1 might be the D (6 bases). The DNA matches TRBJ1-6 better at its end, which makes the J call doubtful. Germline assignment: CDR1 SGHTA and CDR2 FQGNSA. The CDR3 has 14 residues.

The chain combines TRBV9 with TRBJ1-2; D unclear. CDR3 length: 12 amino acids. Germline V gene lookup returns CDR1 SGDLS and CDR2 YYNGEE. V gave up 4 bases and J gave up 8 bases, with 12 bases separating them. The CDR3 coding sequence is TGTGCCAGCAGCCACATAAGGGCGGGCTACACCTTC. Protein product: CASSHIRAGYTF.

The genes are TRBV20-1 and TRBJ2-5; no clear D gene. CDR1 and CDR2 from the germline V gene are DFQATT and SNEGSKA (reference sequence). Deletions cut 4 bases from V and 0 bases from J, with 6 bases between. CDR3 length: 12 residues. The CDR3 loop is CSANGYQETQYF. CDR3 bases: TGCAGTGCTAATGGGTACCAAGAGACCCAGTACTTC.

This clonotype occurred once. The rearrangement links TRBV20-1 to TRBJ2-6; D not resolved. The germline V gene encodes CDR1 DFQATT and CDR2 SNEGSKA (reference sequence). V was shortened by 6 bases and J by 0 bases, with 3 bases between the two germline ends. This CDR3 comprises 12 residues. The CDR3, as DNA: TGCAGTGCCATCTCTGGGGCCAACGTCCTGACTTTC. Protein sequence: CSAISGANVLTF.

This clonotype was observed a few times. The gene calls are TRBV25-1 and TRBJ2-5; weak D call: TRBD1 (5 bases). Trimming cost V 7 bases and J 0 bases, with 9 bases left between them. This CDR3 contains 13 residues. CDR1 is MGHDK, CDR2 SYGVNS, per germline. CDR3 in amino acids: CASNLDNQETQYF. CDR3 bases: TGTGCCAGCAATCTGGACAACCAAGAGACCCAGTACTTC. Based on the CDR3 plus reference TRBV25-1 and TRBJ2-5, the full variable domain is EADIYQTPRYLVIGTGKKITLECSQTMGHDKMYWYQQDPGMELHLIHYSYGVNSTEKGDLSSESTVSRIRTEHFPLTLESARPSHTSQYLCASNLDNQETQYFGPGTRLLVL.

This clonotype has a count of ten or more. As DNA, the CDR3 is TGTGCCAGCAGTCCCCACCGGGATGGAACTGAAGCTTTCTTT. It specifies CASSPHRDGTEAFF. The chain combines TRBV28 with TRBJ1-1; D gene ambiguous. The V end lost 5 bases, the J end lost 5 bases, and 15 bases lay between the germline ends. Per germline, CDR1 MDHEN and CDR2 SYDVKM. The CDR3 sequence is 14 residues long.

V is TRBV6-9 and J is TRBJ1-5; 8 bases align to TRBD1. Trimming removed 3 bases from V and 2 bases from J; junction bases left unmatched: 15. CDR3 size: 19 residues. Germline CDR1 and CDR2: MNHGY and SVAAGI. The CDR3 spells CASSYRTGNLGVGNQPQHF. CDR3 sequence (DNA): TGTGCCAGCAGTTACAGGACAGGGAATCTTGGGGTGGGCAATCAGCCCCAGCATTTT.